The 10 T cell receptor beta chains below were found in one sample sequenced in a study of shared clonotypes between healthy human individuals. Sequencing used immunoSEQ multiplex PCR; TCRdb keeps in-frame clones, though not all of them. The table lists around 370,000 clones, just over 95% of them singletons. Sequenced input: memory CD8+ T cells sorted from blood. Documented subset: CD45RO+ cells pooled with CCR7-negative TemRA cells. These receptors were collected from a man younger than 45 in good health.

This clone was counted once. This chain joins TRBV15 and TRBJ2-2, with a possible D match to TRBD1 (6 bases). Germline loops: CDR1 LNHNV, CDR2 YYDKDF (reference sequence). The CDR3 covers 16 residues. V lost 3 bases, J lost 2 bases, and 13 bases lay in between. CDR3 residues: CATSRWQGPNTGELFF. For the CDR3, the DNA is TGTGCCACCAGCAGGTGGCAGGGGCCCAACACCGGGGAGCTGTTTTTT.

The chain combines TRBV2 with TRBJ2-4; the D call may be TRBD1 or TRBD2 (5 bases each). V dropped 8 bases and J dropped 7 bases, with 18 bases sitting between them. Germline-derived CDR1 and CDR2 are SNHLY and FYNNEI. The CDR3 extends over 14 amino acids. CDR3 protein: CASQEAGNSNIQYF. As DNA, the CDR3 is TGTGCCAGCCAGGAGGCAGGGAACAGCAACATTCAGTACTTC.

This clone showed up just once. This sequence joins TRBV5-1 and TRBJ2-3; D is ambiguous. Germline V gene data show CDR1 as SGHRS and CDR2 as YFSETQ. V lost 2 bases and J 4 bases, leaving 11 bases between the germline ends. The CDR3 consists of 14 residues. The CDR3 DNA follows: TGCGCCAGCAGCTTCGAGGCGAGGCCAGATACGCAGTATTTT. This translates into CASSFEARPDTQYF.

This clone has just one count. V and J are TRBV2 and TRBJ2-5; the D gene is possibly TRBD1 (6 bases). Germline V gene sequence: CDR1 SNHLY, CDR2 FYNNEI. The CDR3 length is 13 residues. V was clipped by 5 bases and J by 3 bases, with 10 bases between them. This chain's CDR3 is CASSSGTKETQYF. CDR3 coding DNA: TGTGCCAGCAGTTCCGGGACAAAAGAGACCCAGTACTTC.

V usage is TRBV25-1 and J usage is TRBJ2-7; D perhaps matches TRBD2 (5 bases). V lost 7 bases, J lost 2 bases, and 21 bases lay in between. CDR1 is MGHDK and CDR2 is SYGVNS in the germline V gene. The length of the CDR3 is 16 residues. DNA of the CDR3: TGTGCCAGCATGGTCTCAGAACTAGACTTACCCTACGAGCAGTACTTC. Translated, it gives CASMVSELDLPYEQYF.

The chain combines TRBV7-9 with TRBJ2-7; D gene unclear. Germline values: CDR1 SEHNR, CDR2 FQNEAQ (reference sequence). CDR3 size: 11 residues. V was shortened by 4 bases and J by 2 bases, with 3 bases between the two germline ends. The CDR3: CASSSTYEQYF. The CDR3 DNA is TGTGCCAGCAGCTCGACCTACGAGCAGTACTTC.

The chain combines TRBV11-2 with TRBJ2-1; the D gene is possibly TRBD2 (5 bases). This CDR3 comprises 13 residues. V was pared by 1 base and J by 13 bases, with 14 bases between. Germline CDR1 reads SGHAT; CDR2 reads FQNNGV. The CDR3 sequence: CASSLGATSFQFF. DNA of the CDR3: TGTGCCAGCAGCTTAGGGGCAACTAGTTTTCAGTTCTTC.

The chain couples TRBV28 to TRBJ2-1; D perhaps matches TRBD2 (6 bases). Germline CDR1 is MDHEN and CDR2 is SYDVKM. This CDR3 is 15 amino acids long. V lost 4 bases, J lost 3 bases, and 13 bases lay in between. The CDR3 region has the DNA TGTGCCAGCAGTTACCCGGGACTTTTCTACAATGAGCAGTTCTTC. Its translation: CASSYPGLFYNEQFF.

Worth noting for this clone: Other DNA sequences in the same sample also yield this CDR3. The J gene is TRBJ2-3, the V gene TRBV9; unclear D gene. The CDR3 runs to 12 residues. V lost 2 bases to trimming and J lost 2 bases, with 3 bases between them. Germline loops: CDR1 SGDLS, CDR2 YYNGEE. CDR3 in amino acids: CASSVSTDTQYF. CDR3 in DNA: TGTGCCAGCAGCGTTTCCACAGATACGCAGTATTTT.

J is TRBJ2-1 and V is TRBV18; a possible D gene is TRBD2 (5 bases). The CDR3 is 14 amino acids. The V end lost 2 bases, the J end lost 9 bases, and 14 bases lay between the germline ends. Germline values: CDR1 KGHSH, CDR2 LQKENI. The CDR3 loop reads CASSPALPEGEQFF. Here the CDR3 DNA reads TGTGCCAGCTCACCAGCACTCCCCGAGGGTGAGCAGTTCTTC.